These T cell receptor beta chains were read from a single sample in a study of T cell responses to AZD1222 COVID-19 vaccine. Produced via immunoSEQ multiplex PCR; TCRdb's table is partial and in-frame only. The profile shows about 140,000 clones, more than 85% of them singletons. The sample here was peripheral blood, taken on day 0 of AZD1222 vaccination. The receptors stem from an adult in good health. Each CDR3 is given without its conserved first and last residue. Fields, in order: V gene, clone size, D gene, CDR3 protein. D genes are given only for firm matches. Clone sizes are given selectively: once, few, many, or a class where the clone is expanded.

v_gene: TRBV28; abundance: NA; d_gene: NA; CDR3aa: ASSLLGPQEAF
v_gene: TRBV27; abundance: NA; d_gene: NA; CDR3aa: ASSSSGAFLDQPQH
v_gene: TRBV27; abundance: NA; d_gene: NA; CDR3aa: ASKGQLGTTNEKLF
v_gene: TRBV5-1; abundance: NA; d_gene: NA; CDR3aa: ASSLTYEQY
v_gene: TRBV7-3; abundance: NA; d_gene: NA; CDR3aa: ASSLTAGRSPLH
v_gene: TRBV19; abundance: few; d_gene: TRBD1; CDR3aa: ASSLVTGTGSEKLF
v_gene: TRBV6-5; abundance: NA; d_gene: NA; CDR3aa: ASSSVDGNTIY
v_gene: TRBV28; abundance: NA; d_gene: NA; CDR3aa: ASSFAGTYEQY
v_gene: TRBV30; abundance: NA; d_gene: NA; CDR3aa: AWSTGITYEQY
v_gene: TRBV7-9; abundance: NA; d_gene: NA; CDR3aa: ASSLDARGNQPQH
v_gene: TRBV19; abundance: few; d_gene: NA; CDR3aa: ASTSYFQGNTEAF
v_gene: TRBV18; abundance: NA; d_gene: TRBD1; CDR3aa: ASSPSGQRNQPQH
v_gene: TRBV9; abundance: few; d_gene: NA; CDR3aa: ASSSSGGQPQH
v_gene: TRBV7-9; abundance: NA; d_gene: TRBD1; CDR3aa: ASSSDRGGNTIY
v_gene: TRBV30; abundance: NA; d_gene: NA; CDR3aa: AWSKDSNQPQH
v_gene: TRBV5-8; abundance: few; d_gene: NA; CDR3aa: ASSREVGTVYNSPLH
v_gene: TRBV18; abundance: NA; d_gene: NA; CDR3aa: ASSPGQPVSYEQY
v_gene: TRBV6-5; abundance: NA; d_gene: TRBD1; CDR3aa: ASSSHRGRGETQY
v_gene: TRBV7-2; abundance: NA; d_gene: TRBD1; CDR3aa: ASSYGGQGRKIYEQY
v_gene: TRBV10-1; abundance: NA; d_gene: NA; CDR3aa: ASSEKAGPPYEQY
v_gene: TRBV10-3; abundance: NA; d_gene: TRBD1; CDR3aa: AIKRGQGPSEQY
v_gene: TRBV5-1; abundance: NA; d_gene: NA; CDR3aa: ASSLGLYGYT
v_gene: TRBV7-3; abundance: once; d_gene: NA; CDR3aa: ASSRIETTEAF
v_gene: TRBV18; abundance: once; d_gene: NA; CDR3aa: ASSPHVLPSAMNTEAF
v_gene: TRBV14; abundance: NA; d_gene: NA; CDR3aa: ASSYYNEQF